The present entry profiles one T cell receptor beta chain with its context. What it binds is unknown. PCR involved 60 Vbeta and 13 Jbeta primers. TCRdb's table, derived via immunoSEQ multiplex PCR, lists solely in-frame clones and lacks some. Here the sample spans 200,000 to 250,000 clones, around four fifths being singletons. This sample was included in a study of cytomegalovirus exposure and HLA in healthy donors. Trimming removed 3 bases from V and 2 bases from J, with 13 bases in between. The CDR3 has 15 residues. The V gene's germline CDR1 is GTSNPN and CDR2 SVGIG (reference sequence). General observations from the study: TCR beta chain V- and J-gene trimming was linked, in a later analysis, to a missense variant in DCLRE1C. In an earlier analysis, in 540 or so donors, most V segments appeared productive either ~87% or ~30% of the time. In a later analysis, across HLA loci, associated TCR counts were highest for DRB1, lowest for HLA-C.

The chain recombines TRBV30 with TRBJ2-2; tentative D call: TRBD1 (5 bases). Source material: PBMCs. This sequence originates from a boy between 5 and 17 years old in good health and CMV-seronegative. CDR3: CAWSPLWGNTGELFF. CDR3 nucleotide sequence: TGTGCCTGGAGCCCGCTTTGGGGCAACACCGGGGAGCTGTTTTTT.